One TCR beta chain is described in this entry. In the authors' methods: Amplified reference gene primers provided the basis for estimating nucleated cell counts. Repertoires were generated with immunoSEQ multiplex PCR, while TCRdb's copy carries only in-frame clones and drops some. V and J calls and clone size are copied from that table; D and trimming were computed from the DNA. The repertoire holds 200,000 to 300,000 clones, with 75% to 85% as singletons. CDR1 is SEHNR, CDR2 FQNEAQ, per germline (reference sequence). This CDR3 has 15 residues. V lost 2 bases and J lost 2; bases outside the gene matches: 1. The data originate from a study of blood T cell repertoires in COVID-19. Study-level background: PBMCs, B-cell-depleted T cells, or T cells provided the cDNA or gDNA that made up the material.

The sequencing sample was made of peripheral blood. This sequence was found in a man aged 35 to 55 who had recovered from COVID-19. V gene TRBV7-9 combines with J gene TRBJ2-7, with TRBD2 identical over 12 bases. CDR3 residues: CASSLRTSGAYEQYF. The CDR3 nucleotides read TGTGCCAGCAGCTTAAGGACTAGCGGGGCCTACGAGCAGTACTTC.